Here is one T cell receptor beta chain with its context. Treatment in this sample: oral pan-JAK inhibitor, 5-10 mg twice daily. The entry originates in a study of CD8+ T cells in alopecia areata. Study-wide background: In an open-label trial, patients got 5 to 10 mg tofacitinib twice daily.

RNA extraction and reverse transcription yielded cDNA as sequencing template. Data came from immunoSEQ multiplex PCR; TCRdb stores just in-frame clones and leaves some out. The sample lists under 200,000 clones; less than 70% were seen once. This CDR3 has 14 amino acids. Germline assignment: CDR1 GTSNPN and CDR2 SVGIG (reference sequence). Trimming took off 6 bases at V and 0 bases at J, with 12 bases between the two ends. Sample: CD4+ T cells sorted from blood, taken at week 24, from a patient treated with tofacitinib. This sequence originates from a human donor with alopecia areata. The chain joins TRBV30 to TRBJ2-1, with D perhaps matching TRBD2 (5 bases). CDR3 residues: CACALGSSYNEQFF. The CDR3 bases are TGTGCCTGCGCTCTGGGGAGCTCCTACAATGAGCAGTTCTTC. The full variable domain, completed using reference TRBV30 and TRBJ2-1, is SQTIHQWPATLVQPVGSPLSLECTVEGTSNPNLYWYRQAAGRGLQLLFYSVGIGQISSEVPQNLSASRPQDRQFILSSKKLLLSDSGFYLCACALGSSYNEQFFGPGTRLTVL.